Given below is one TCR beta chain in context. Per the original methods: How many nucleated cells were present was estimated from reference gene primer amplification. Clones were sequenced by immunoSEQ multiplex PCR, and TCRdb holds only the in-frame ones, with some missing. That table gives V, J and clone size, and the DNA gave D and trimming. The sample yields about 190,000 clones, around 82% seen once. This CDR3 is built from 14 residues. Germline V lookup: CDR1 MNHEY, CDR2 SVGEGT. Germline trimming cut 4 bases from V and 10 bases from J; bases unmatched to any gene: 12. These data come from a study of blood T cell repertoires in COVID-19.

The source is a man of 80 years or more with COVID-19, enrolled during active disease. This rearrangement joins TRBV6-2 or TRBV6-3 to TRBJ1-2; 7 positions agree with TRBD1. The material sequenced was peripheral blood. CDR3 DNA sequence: TGTGCCAGCAGTTTCCGGGGACAGCAATCGGACTACACCTTC. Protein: CASSFRGQQSDYTF.